This is a list of T cell receptor beta chains from one sample in a study of control samples from healthy donors and cancer patients. The data were produced by immunoSEQ multiplex PCR, yet TCRdb's version contains in-frame clones alone and is incomplete. In the table there are about 140,000 clones, over 85% of which are singletons. The specimen sequenced was blood. The receptor source for this set is a man aged 25 to 40 in good health. Each CDR3 is given with its conserved first and last residue. A D gene is named only where the DNA matches it firmly. A row's size may be missing; if present it is once, few, many or a size class.

abundance,d_gene,j_gene,v_gene,CDR3aa,CDR3nt
-,-,TRBJ2-1,TRBV15,CATSRDRNEQFF,TGTGCCACCAGCAGAGATAGGAATGAGCAGTTCTTC
-,-,TRBJ2-7,TRBV28,CASSFELGEQYF,TGTGCCAGCAGTTTCGAGCTGGGCGAGCAGTACTTC
-,-,TRBJ1-5,TRBV2,CASSATGLAQPQHF,TGTGCCAGCAGCGCTACAGGGTTGGCTCAGCCCCAGCATTTT
-,TRBD2,TRBJ2-3,TRBV4-2,CASSYRGLSGGSTDTQYF,TGTGCCAGCAGCTACCGGGGCCTAAGCGGGGGGAGCACAGATACGCAGTATTTT
-,-,TRBJ2-3,TRBV2,CASSERGDTQYF,TGTGCCAGCAGTGAACGCGGAGATACGCAGTATTTT
-,TRBD1,TRBJ2-7,TRBV6-2/TRBV6-3,CASSHGDSSYEQYF,TGTGCCAGCAGCCATGGGGACAGCTCCTACGAGCAGTACTTC
-,-,TRBJ1-4,TRBV4-2,CASSQEGTHEKLFF,TGTGCCAGCAGCCAAGAAGGGACACACGAAAAACTGTTTTTT
-,TRBD1,TRBJ2-7,TRBV14,CASSPDRGLEQYF,TGTGCCAGCAGCCCGGACAGGGGTCTCGAGCAGTACTTC
-,-,TRBJ2-3,TRBV5-4,CASSLWDSTDTQYF,TGTGCCAGCAGCTTATGGGACTCCACAGATACGCAGTATTTT
-,TRBD1,TRBJ1-1,TRBV30,CAGRGGENTEAFF,TGTGCCGGCCGAGGGGGCGAGAACACTGAAGCTTTCTTT
-,TRBD1,TRBJ2-4,TRBV28,CASSNRGSYF,TGTGCCAGCAGCAACAGGGGGTCTTACTTC
-,-,TRBJ1-2,TRBV7-8,CASSLSLGGAKGYTF,TGTGCCAGCAGCTTAAGTCTGGGGGGGGCGAAAGGCTACACCTTC
-,TRBD1,TRBJ2-1,TRBV7-8,CASKSGGAIDEQFF,TGTGCCAGCAAATCAGGGGGCGCTATCGATGAGCAGTTCTTC
-,-,TRBJ2-2,TRBV27,CASSPQTGELFF,TGTGCCAGCAGTCCCCAAACCGGGGAGCTGTTTTTT
-,TRBD1,TRBJ1-4,TRBV11-1,CASSRTGSTNEKLFF,TGTGCCAGCAGCCGGACAGGGTCCACTAATGAAAAACTGTTTTTT
-,-,TRBJ1-1,TRBV21-1,CASSKWKPSGVTEAFF,TGTGCCAGCAGCAAATGGAAGCCGTCGGGGGTTACTGAAGCTTTCTTT
-,-,TRBJ2-3,TRBV11-3,CASGNRAADTQYF,TGTGCCAGCGGGAATCGGGCTGCAGATACGCAGTATTTT
-,-,TRBJ1-6,TRBV11-3,CASSPGQLSPLHF,TGTGCCAGCAGCCCAGGGCAATTGTCACCCCTCCACTTT
once,-,TRBJ1-2,TRBV28,CASAALPITNYGYTF,TGTGCCAGCGCAGCGTTACCTATCACTAACTATGGCTACACCTTC
-,TRBD1,TRBJ1-2,TRBV2,CASSESRTGSGYTF,TGTGCCAGCAGTGAATCCCGGACAGGTTCTGGCTACACCTTC
once,-,TRBJ2-6,TRBV5-6,CASSFWTAGANVLTF,TGTGCCAGCAGTTTCTGGACAGCTGGGGCCAACGTCCTGACTTTC
-,-,TRBJ1-5,TRBV5-8,CATSRGRGGQPQHF,TGTGCCACCTCACGAGGAAGGGGCGGCCAGCCCCAGCATTTT
-,-,TRBJ1-1,TRBV6-5,CASGGKVYAFF,TGTGCCAGCGGAGGAAAGGTCTATGCTTTCTTT
-,-,TRBJ2-3,TRBV6-2/TRBV6-3,CASSYGLKGATDTQYF,TGTGCCAGCAGTTACGGACTAAAGGGGGCCACAGATACGCAGTATTTT
-,-,TRBJ2-1,TRBV30,CAWSVENEQFF,TGTGCCTGGAGTGTTGAGAATGAGCAGTTCTTC
-,-,TRBJ1-1,TRBV6-1,CASSENENTEAFF,TGTGCCAGCAGTGAAAACGAGAACACTGAAGCTTTCTTT
-,-,TRBJ2-1,TRBV29-1,CSVAQGGSGNEQFF,TGCAGCGTGGCCCAAGGGGGATCGGGCAATGAGCAGTTCTTC
-,TRBD2,TRBJ2-7,TRBV5-4,CASSTGLAGVGYEQYF,TGTGCCAGCAGCACGGGACTAGCGGGAGTCGGGTACGAGCAGTACTTC
-,TRBD1,TRBJ1-1,TRBV6-5,CASSTGQGDYTEAFF,TGTGCCAGCAGTACAGGACAGGGGGATTACACTGAAGCTTTCTTT
-,-,TRBJ2-5,TRBV28,CASGRETQYF,TGTGCCAGCGGCAGAGAGACCCAGTACTTC
-,-,TRBJ1-3,TRBV7-9,CASSYGVPSGNTIYF,TGTGCCAGCAGCTATGGAGTCCCATCTGGAAACACCATATATTTT
-,TRBD2,TRBJ2-7,TRBV5-1,CASRARREVSYEQYF,TGCGCCAGCAGGGCGCGGCGGGAGGTCTCCTACGAGCAGTACTTC
-,-,TRBJ2-5,TRBV6-5,CASSINPGETQYF,TGTGCCAGCTCTATTAATCCAGGGGAGACCCAGTACTTC
-,TRBD1,TRBJ2-3,TRBV2,CASRQTGPDTQYF,TGTGCCAGCAGACAGACAGGGCCAGATACGCAGTATTTT
once,-,TRBJ2-5,TRBV27,CASSGPQETQYF,TGTGCCAGCAGTGGACCACAAGAGACCCAGTACTTC
-,-,TRBJ2-7,TRBV28,CASSRIYEQYF,TGTGCCAGCAGTCGAATTTACGAGCAGTACTTC
-,TRBD2,TRBJ2-7,TRBV30,CAWSVTSGSYEQYF,TGTGCCTGGAGTGTAACTAGCGGGTCTTACGAGCAGTACTTC
-,-,TRBJ2-2,TRBV9,CASGSHNTGELFF,TGTGCCAGCGGGTCCCATAACACCGGGGAGCTGTTTTTT